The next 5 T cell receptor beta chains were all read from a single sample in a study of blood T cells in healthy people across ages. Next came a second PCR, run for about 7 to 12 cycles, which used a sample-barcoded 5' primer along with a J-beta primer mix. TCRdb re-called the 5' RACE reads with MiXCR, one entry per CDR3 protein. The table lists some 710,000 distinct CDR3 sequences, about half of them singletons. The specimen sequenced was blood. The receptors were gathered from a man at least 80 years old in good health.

The CDR3 loop reads CSTNPLAAPYNEQFF. As DNA, the CDR3 is TGCAGTACGAACCCGCTAGCGGCCCCCTACAATGAGCAGTTCTTC. The V call is TRBV20-1, the J call TRBJ2-1; 7 nucleotides line up with TRBD2. Trimming cost V 8 bases and J 2 bases; bases outside gene matches: 12. CDR3 size: 15 residues. In germline, CDR1 is DFQATT, CDR2 SNEGSKA (reference sequence).

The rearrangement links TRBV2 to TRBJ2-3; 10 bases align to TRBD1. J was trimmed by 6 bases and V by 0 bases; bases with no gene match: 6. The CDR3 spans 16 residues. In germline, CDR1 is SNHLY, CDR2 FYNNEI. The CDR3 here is CASSEAGQGPRDTQYF. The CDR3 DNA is TGTGCCAGCAGTGAAGCGGGACAGGGGCCACGGGATACGCAGTATTTT.

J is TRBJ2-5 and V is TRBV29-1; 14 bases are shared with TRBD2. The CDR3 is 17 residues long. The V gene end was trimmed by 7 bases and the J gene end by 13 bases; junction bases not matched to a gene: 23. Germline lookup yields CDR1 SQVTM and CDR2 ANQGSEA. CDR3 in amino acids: CSGTGTSGSPGYNERYF. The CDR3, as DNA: TGCAGCGGGACAGGGACTAGCGGGAGTCCCGGGTACAATGAGCGGTACTTC. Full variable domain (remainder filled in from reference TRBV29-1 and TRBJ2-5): SAVISQKPSRDICQRGTSLTIQCQVDSQVTMMFWYRQQPGQSLTLIATANQGSEATYESGFVIDKFPISRPNLTFSTLTVSNMSPEDSSIYLCSGTGTSGSPGYNERYFGPGTRLLVL.

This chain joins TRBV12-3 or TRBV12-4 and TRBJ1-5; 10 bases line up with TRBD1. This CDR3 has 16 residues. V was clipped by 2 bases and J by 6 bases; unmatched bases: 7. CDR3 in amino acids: CASSLTDRGQGQPQHF. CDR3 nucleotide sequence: TGTGCCAGCAGTTTAACCGACAGGGGGCAGGGTCAGCCCCAGCATTTT.

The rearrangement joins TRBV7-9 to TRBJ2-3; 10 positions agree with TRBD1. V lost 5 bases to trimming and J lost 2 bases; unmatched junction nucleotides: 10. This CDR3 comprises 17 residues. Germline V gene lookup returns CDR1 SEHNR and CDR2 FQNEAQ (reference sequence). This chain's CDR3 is CASSLTAGTGDTDTQYF. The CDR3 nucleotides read TGTGCCAGCAGCCTAACGGCCGGGACAGGGGACACAGATACGCAGTATTTT.